Shown below are 8 T cell receptor beta chains from a single sample sequenced in a study of cytomegalovirus exposure and HLA in healthy donors. PCR amplification relied on 60 Vbeta primers (plus 13 Jbeta primers). Data came from immunoSEQ multiplex PCR; TCRdb stores just in-frame clones and leaves some out. The sample gives around 130,000 clones, 77% of which show up once; less than 6% is in the top ten. What was sequenced was PBMCs. Receptor source: a man younger than 35 in good health and CMV-seropositive.

The chain links TRBV19 to TRBJ2-7; 7 bases line up with TRBD1. V dropped 4 bases and J dropped 3; count of bases not matched to a gene: 3. CDR3 length: 13 amino acids. Germline V lookup: CDR1 LNHDA, CDR2 SQIVND (reference sequence). Here the CDR3 DNA reads TGTGCCAGTAGTAAGGGACAGAACTACGAGCAGTACTTC. Its translation: CASSKGQNYEQYF.

The V and J genes are TRBV30 and TRBJ2-7; D assignment may be TRBD1 or TRBD2 (5 bases each). CDR1 and CDR2 from the germline V gene are GTSNPN and SVGIG (reference sequence). The V end was cut by 8 bases, the J end by 7 bases, with 18 bases between. CDR3 length equals 12 residues. CDR3 protein: CAGTGFEGEQYF. Written as DNA, the CDR3 is TGTGCCGGGACGGGTTTCGAGGGTGAGCAGTACTTC. The whole variable domain, remainder taken from reference TRBV30 and TRBJ2-7, is SQTIHQWPATLVQPVGSPLSLECTVEGTSNPNLYWYRQAAGRGLQLLFYSVGIGQISSEVPQNLSASRPQDRQFILSSKKLLLSDSGFYLCAGTGFEGEQYFGPGTRLTVT.

The V call is TRBV29-1, the J call TRBJ2-1; D perhaps matches TRBD2 (6 bases). The germline V and J ends were trimmed by 5 bases and 6 bases, with 17 bases remaining between them. From germline, CDR1 is SQVTM and CDR2 ANQGSEA. This CDR3 has 14 residues. For the CDR3, the DNA is TGCAGCGTTTCGATAGCGGCCCCCGGCAATGAGCAGTTCTTC. Amino acids: CSVSIAAPGNEQFF.

This clone was seen just once. This sequence joins TRBV6-1 and TRBJ2-3; D unclear. The germline gives CDR1 MNHNS, CDR2 SASEGT. The CDR3 spans 13 residues. Trimming stripped 6 bases from V and 3 bases from J, with 10 bases between. CDR3 protein: CASRIEQTDTQYF. In nucleotides, the CDR3 is TGTGCCAGCAGAATTGAGCAAACAGATACGCAGTATTTT.

The V gene is TRBV5-1, the J gene TRBJ2-4; D is uncertain. The CDR3 contains 19 residues. The germline V gene encodes CDR1 SGHRS and CDR2 YFSETQ. The V gene lost 0 bases and the J gene lost 0 bases, with 19 bases spanning the gap. In DNA, the CDR3 is TGCGCCAGCAGCTTGGGGGTGCCTACGGCGGAGTTAGCCAAAAACATTCAGTACTTC. It encodes CASSLGVPTAELAKNIQYF. The whole variable domain, filled in from reference TRBV5-1 and TRBJ2-4, reads KAGVTQTPRYLIKTRGQQVTLSCSPISGHRSVSWYQQTPGQGLQFLFEYFSETQRNKGNFPGRFSGRQFSNSRSEMNVSTLELGDSALYLCASSLGVPTAELAKNIQYFGAGTRLSVL.

The V and J genes are TRBV28 and TRBJ2-5, with D possibly matching TRBD2 (6 bases). The CDR3 has 17 residues. V lost 2 bases and J lost 0, with 16 bases in between. The germline V gene encodes CDR1 MDHEN and CDR2 SYDVKM. The CDR3 DNA reads as TGTGCCAGCAGTTTAGGAGGGGCGGCGGCGTACCAAGAGACCCAGTACTTC. As protein: CASSLGGAAAYQETQYF. Full variable domain (outside the CDR3, taken from reference TRBV28 and TRBJ2-5): DVKVTQSSRYLVKRTGEKVFLECVQDMDHENMFWYRQDPGLGLRLIYFSYDVKMKEKGDIPEGYSVSREKKERFSLILESASTNQTSMYLCASSLGGAAAYQETQYFGPGTRLLVL.

The V call is TRBV6-5, the J call TRBJ1-1, with 9 nucleotides matching TRBD1. This CDR3 comprises 13 residues. Germline V gene lookup returns CDR1 MNHEY and CDR2 SVGAGI. V was clipped by 6 bases and J by 6 bases; unmatched bases: 5. The CDR3, as DNA: TGTGCCAGCAGACGAACAGGGGGCCCTGAAGCTTTCTTT. This codes for CASRRTGGPEAFF.

This clone was picked up a small number of times. The genes are TRBV2 and TRBJ1-1, with TRBD1 matching 8 bases. The CDR3 covers 14 residues. From germline, CDR1 is SNHLY and CDR2 FYNNEI. J was trimmed by 10 bases and V by 4 bases; bases with no gene match: 11. The CDR3 region is CASSALSGGSGAFF. The CDR3 region has the DNA TGTGCCAGCAGTGCCCTATCAGGGGGCAGCGGAGCTTTCTTT.